The next 13 T cell receptor beta chains were all read from a single sample in a study of early T cells in non-severe SARS-CoV-2 infection. Each CDR3 protein is one row after TCRdb ran MiXCR on the 5' RACE reads. The sample consists of roughly 50,000 distinct CDR3 sequences, around 5.6% of them appearing once. Sample: whole blood. These receptor sequences come from an adult who was a healthcare worker with PCR-confirmed SARS-CoV-2 infection or an uninfected control (not recorded which).

This clonotype appeared a few times. The gene calls are TRBV7-9 and TRBJ1-2; possibly TRBD1 for D (5 bases). The CDR3 extends over 14 amino acids. Germline CDR1 SEHNR, CDR2 FQNEAQ (reference sequence). Trimming removed 6 bases at V and 1 base at J, with 12 bases between. The CDR3 spells CASSLGPNNYGYTF. The CDR3 region has the DNA TGTGCCAGCAGTCTGGGGCCGAATAACTATGGCTACACCTTC.

Ten or more counts support this clonotype. The V gene is TRBV30, the J gene TRBJ1-1, with no clear D. CDR3 length: 13 residues. The V gene lost 2 bases and the J gene lost 1 base, with 8 bases spanning the gap. Germline assignment: CDR1 GTSNPN and CDR2 SVGIG (reference sequence). CDR3 sequence reads: CAWSKHGNTEAFF. The CDR3 region has the DNA TGTGCCTGGAGTAAACACGGGAACACTGAAGCTTTCTTT.

The J gene is TRBJ2-7, the V gene TRBV2; no reliable D call. V was cut by 3 bases and J by 1 base, with 10 bases left in between. The CDR3 runs 14 residues. Germline CDR1 reads SNHLY; CDR2 reads FYNNEI. This chain's CDR3 is CASSESSWSYEQYF. The CDR3 DNA sequence: TGTGCCAGCAGTGAGAGCAGCTGGTCCTACGAGCAGTACTTC.

This clonotype was counted at least ten times. The V call is TRBV6-2 or TRBV6-3, the J call TRBJ2-4; 9 positions agree with TRBD2. The trim removed 6 bases at V and 2 bases at J, leaving 11 bases unmatched. The CDR3 has 17 residues. Germline CDR1 reads MNHEY; CDR2 reads SVGEGT. The DNA of the CDR3 is TGTGCCAGCAGCCCCCTGGGCGGGAGGGTATCCAAAAACATTCAGTACTTC. This gives the protein CASSPLGGRVSKNIQYF.

This clonotype has ten or more counts. This chain joins TRBV7-3 and TRBJ2-3; 9 bases are a match to TRBD2. Unmatched junction bases numbered 0, after V lost 2 bases and J lost 0 bases. Germline V lookup: CDR1 SGHTA, CDR2 FQGTGA. There are 15 residues in the CDR3. CDR3 protein: CASSLAGGSTDTQYF. CDR3 DNA sequence: TGTGCCAGCAGCTTAGCGGGGGGGAGCACAGATACGCAGTATTTT.

V usage is TRBV5-1 and J usage is TRBJ1-1; D call uncertain. Germline CDR1 is SGHRS and CDR2 is YFSETQ. The CDR3 has 15 amino acids. V lost 5 bases, J lost 4 bases, and 18 bases lay in between. The CDR3 spells CASRGIGRRVTEAFF. The DNA of the CDR3 is TGCGCCAGCAGAGGAATCGGCAGGAGGGTCACTGAAGCTTTCTTT. Combining the CDR3 with reference TRBV5-1 and TRBJ1-1 gives the whole variable domain KAGVTQTPRYLIKTRGQQVTLSCSPISGHRSVSWYQQTPGQGLQFLFEYFSETQRNKGNFPGRFSGRQFSNSRSEMNVSTLELGDSALYLCASRGIGRRVTEAFFGQGTRLTVV.

Many counts were recorded for this clonotype. The chain employs TRBV13 and TRBJ1-2; no clear D. Germline values: CDR1 PRHDT, CDR2 FYEKMQ (reference sequence). The CDR3 is made up of 15 amino acids. Trimming left V 1 base short and J 0 bases short, with 9 bases between. The chain's CDR3 is CASSLDPRANYGYTF. The CDR3, as DNA: TGTGCCAGCAGCTTAGACCCAAGGGCTAACTATGGCTACACCTTC. Drawing the rest from reference TRBV13 and TRBJ1-2, the complete variable domain is AAGVIQSPRHLIKEKRETATLKCYPIPRHDTVYWYQQGPGQDPQFLISFYEKMQSDKGSIPDRFSAQQFSDYHSELNMSSLELGDSALYFCASSLDPRANYGYTFGSGTRLTVV.

This clonotype occurred a few times. The gene calls are TRBV14 and TRBJ2-2; TRBD1 aligns across 8 bases. V shed 0 bases and J 5 bases; nucleotides not matched to a gene: 8. This CDR3 contains 17 residues. Per the germline V gene, CDR1 is SGHDN and CDR2 is FVKESK. The CDR3 sequence: CASSQDNQGAMTGELFF. The DNA of the CDR3 is TGTGCCAGCAGCCAAGATAACCAGGGGGCGATGACCGGGGAGCTGTTTTTT.

The V and J genes are TRBV18 and TRBJ1-2; no definite D call. The germline V gene has CDR1 KGHSH and CDR2 LQKENI. The V end lost 4 bases, the J end lost 0 bases, and 6 bases lay between the germline ends. This CDR3 spans 13 amino acids. The CDR3 spells CASSQGANYGYTF. CDR3 DNA: TGTGCCAGCTCACAGGGAGCTAACTATGGCTACACCTTC.

V and J are TRBV20-1 and TRBJ2-3; D gene ambiguous. This CDR3 region has 13 residues. From germline, CDR1 is DFQATT and CDR2 SNEGSKA (reference sequence). Between the trimmed V and J ends, which lost 6 bases and 1 base, there was a span of 11 bases. The CDR3 here is CSAGESRTDTQYF. CDR3 DNA sequence: TGCAGTGCCGGAGAGTCGCGCACAGATACGCAGTATTTT.

This clonotype was observed a few times. The chain has TRBV18 and TRBJ2-3; D is uncertain. Germline V lookup: CDR1 KGHSH, CDR2 LQKENI. Trimming stripped 1 base from V and 2 bases from J, with 4 bases between. CDR3 length: 13 amino acids. This chain's CDR3 is CASSPRVTDTQYF. The CDR3 DNA is TGTGCCAGCTCACCACGGGTCACAGATACGCAGTATTTT.

This clonotype was found many times. The rearrangement uses TRBV18 and TRBJ1-1; D call uncertain. This CDR3 spans 14 amino acids. Germline CDR1 KGHSH, CDR2 LQKENI. The V end was cut by 0 bases, the J end by 1 base, with 6 bases between. The CDR3 reads CASSPPKGNTEAFF. Here the CDR3 DNA reads TGTGCCAGCTCACCACCGAAGGGGAACACTGAAGCTTTCTTT. Based on the CDR3 plus reference TRBV18 and TRBJ1-1, the full variable domain is NAGVMQNPRHLVRRRGQEARLRCSPMKGHSHVYWYRQLPEEGLKFMVYLQKENIIDESGMPKERFSAEFPKEGPSILRIQQVVRGDSAAYFCASSPPKGNTEAFFGQGTRLTVV.

This clonotype has more than one count but fewer than ten. V and J are TRBV6-2 or TRBV6-3 and TRBJ1-2; TRBD1 matches 8 bases. In germline, CDR1 is MNHEY, CDR2 SVGEGT. V lost 6 bases and J lost 4; bases outside the gene matches: 10. The length of the CDR3 is 15 residues. This CDR3 reads CASSPPGQVAYGYTF. The CDR3 DNA follows: TGTGCCAGCAGCCCACCGGGACAGGTGGCCTATGGCTACACCTTC.